One and the same sample provided the 18 T cell receptor beta chains below, sequenced in a study of cytomegalovirus exposure and HLA in healthy donors listed by TCRdb under 2017. Libraries were constructed by the immunoSEQ multiplex PCR assay. The multiplex PCR relied on a mix of 60 forward primers for TCR Vbeta segments and 13 reverse primers for TCR Jbeta segments. Sourced from immuneACCESS, this table was stored by TCRdb with only in-frame sequences that have V and J called. A share of the clones is absent; for the studies checked, an unresolved V gene accounts for under half, and the remainder has no known explanation. The sample data list over 80,000 clones, and 65% to 85% of these were observed just once. The biggest ten clones account for approximately 5.4% of the sample. Input material: PBMCs. These receptors all come from a middle-aged man in good health and CMV-seropositive.

The V and J genes are TRBV11-1 and TRBJ2-7; perhaps TRBD1 as D (5 bases). This CDR3 is built from 15 residues. Trimming removed 4 bases from V and 2 bases from J, with 15 bases in between. Germline V CDR1 and CDR2: SGHAT, FQDESV (reference sequence). Written as DNA, the CDR3 is TGTGCCAGCAGCTCCGTGACAGTAAAGCCCTACGAGCAGTACTTC. Residues: CASSSVTVKPYEQYF.

The genes are TRBV18 and TRBJ1-1, with D possibly being TRBD1 (5 bases). Trimming pared 6 bases from V and 5 bases from J, leaving 19 bases between. This CDR3 comprises 15 residues. The V gene's germline CDR1 is KGHSH and CDR2 LQKENI. CDR3 in DNA: TGTGCCAGCTCGCCGGAGGGCAGGGCAAGGACTGAAGCTTTCTTT. Translated: CASSPEGRARTEAFF.

This clone was detected only once. The J gene is TRBJ2-3, the V gene TRBV5-4; 9 bases match TRBD2. The germline V gene has CDR1 SGHNT and CDR2 YYREEE (reference sequence). V shed 1 base and J 3 bases; nucleotides not matched to a gene: 9. The CDR3 consists of 17 residues. The CDR3 bases are TGTGCCAGCAGCTTGCCGCCGAGCGGGGGGTCGACAGATACGCAGTATTTT. The encoded protein is CASSLPPSGGSTDTQYF.

The chain carries TRBV4-1 and TRBJ2-5, with 9 bases fitting TRBD2. In germline, CDR1 is MGHRA, CDR2 YSYEKL. Trimming at V came to 1 base and at J to 3 bases, leaving 0 bases not matched to a gene. The CDR3 runs 14 residues. The CDR3 protein is CASSQGLAEETQYF. The CDR3 DNA is TGCGCCAGCAGCCAAGGACTAGCGGAAGAGACCCAGTACTTC.

The gene calls are TRBV7-9 and TRBJ2-5, with 7 bases identical to TRBD1. Germline V gene lookup returns CDR1 SEHNR and CDR2 FQNEAQ (reference sequence). Trimming cost V 1 base and J 0 bases; bases outside gene matches: 5. The CDR3 loop spans 16 amino acids. The CDR3 DNA sequence: TGTGCCAGCAGCTTAGGCCGGGACAGATACCAAGAGACCCAGTACTTC. Protein sequence: CASSLGRDRYQETQYF. The whole variable domain, remainder taken from reference TRBV7-9 and TRBJ2-5, is DTGVSQNPRHKITKRGQNVTFRCDPISEHNRLYWYRQTLGQGPEFLTYFQNEAQLEKSRLLSDRFSAERPKGSFSTLEIQRTEQGDSAMYLCASSLGRDRYQETQYFGPGTRLLVL.

The rearrangement joins TRBV4-2 to TRBJ2-7, with D possibly TRBD2 on 6 matching bases. Germline V gene lookup returns CDR1 LGHNA and CDR2 YNFKEQ. V was cut by 0 bases and J by 7 bases, with 16 bases left in between. The CDR3 is 15 residues long. CDR3 amino acids: CASSQDVREVGEQYF. The CDR3 region has the DNA TGTGCCAGCAGCCAAGATGTCAGGGAGGTGGGTGAGCAGTACTTC.

The chain carries TRBV5-8 and TRBJ1-5; tentative D call: TRBD1 (6 bases). Trimming left V 4 bases short and J 2 bases short, with 25 bases between. Looked up from germline, CDR1 is SGHTS and CDR2 is YDEGEE. The CDR3 is 19 amino acids. The CDR3 is CASSLDYTGIRLGNQPQHF. Written as DNA, the CDR3 is TGTGCCAGCAGCCTAGACTATACAGGGATACGGTTGGGCAATCAGCCCCAGCATTTT.

This chain links TRBV7-8 with TRBJ2-1; maybe TRBD1 (5 bases). Germline CDR1 SGHVS, CDR2 FQNEAQ. V was clipped by 6 bases and J by 5 bases, with 11 bases between them. The CDR3 has 13 residues. CDR3 protein: CASSITRDNEQFF. CDR3 DNA: TGTGCCAGCAGTATAACCAGGGACAATGAGCAGTTCTTC.

DNA for the CDR3: TGTGCCAGCAGCTTAGAAGGAGCCTACGAGCAGTACTTC. Translated: CASSLEGAYEQYF. This chain uses TRBV7-6 with TRBJ2-7; D is uncertain. The V end lost 1 base, the J end lost 2 bases, and 6 bases lay between the germline ends. The germline CDR1 and CDR2 sequences are SGHVS and FNYEAQ. CDR3 size: 13 residues.

A single count supports this clone. The sample contains more than one DNA sequence encoding this CDR3. The chain has TRBV5-1 and TRBJ1-2; perhaps TRBD1 as D (5 bases). Germline CDR1 is SGHRS and CDR2 is YFSETQ. The CDR3 totals 14 residues. V lost 1 base and J lost 4, with 11 bases in between. CDR3 coding DNA: TGCGCCAGCAGCTTGACCTCAGGGTCCTATGGCTACACCTTC. This codes for CASSLTSGSYGYTF.

The chain joins TRBV5-1 to TRBJ2-2, with D tentatively TRBD1 (6 bases). From germline, CDR1 is SGHRS and CDR2 YFSETQ. The CDR3 is made up of 14 amino acids. V was pared by 4 bases and J by 1 base, with 8 bases between. Written as DNA, the CDR3 is TGCGCCAGCAGCATGGACAGGAACACCGGGGAGCTGTTTTTT. Its protein product is CASSMDRNTGELFF. The full variable domain, rest sourced from reference TRBV5-1 and TRBJ2-2, is KAGVTQTPRYLIKTRGQQVTLSCSPISGHRSVSWYQQTPGQGLQFLFEYFSETQRNKGNFPGRFSGRQFSNSRSEMNVSTLELGDSALYLCASSMDRNTGELFFGEGSRLTVL.

The chain combines TRBV19 with TRBJ1-2; D gene uncertain. CDR1 LNHDA and CDR2 SQIVND come from the germline V gene (reference sequence). CDR3 length: 12 residues. Trimming left V 3 bases short and J 5 bases short, with 7 bases between. CDR3 in amino acids: CASSIAAYGYTF. CDR3 DNA: TGTGCCAGTAGTATTGCGGCTTATGGCTACACCTTC.

This chain joins TRBV10-3 and TRBJ2-1; 9 positions agree with TRBD1. V was clipped by 0 bases and J by 5 bases; unmatched bases: 5. In germline, CDR1 is ENHRY, CDR2 SYGVKD. This CDR3 is built from 16 residues. The CDR3 DNA sequence: TGTGCCATCAGTGAGTCCAGGACAGGGGTTGACAATGAGCAGTTCTTC. Its translation is CAISESRTGVDNEQFF.

The V call is TRBV9, the J call TRBJ1-1, with D uncertain. V lost 0 bases and J 1 base, leaving 7 bases between the germline ends. CDR3 length equals 14 residues. The germline gives CDR1 SGDLS, CDR2 YYNGEE. CDR3 in amino acids: CASSVVSGNTEAFF. Written as DNA, the CDR3 is TGTGCCAGCAGCGTAGTGTCAGGGAACACTGAAGCTTTCTTT.

The chain links TRBV27 to TRBJ2-1, with D tentatively TRBD1 (6 bases). Germline V gives CDR1 MNHEY, CDR2 SMNVEV (reference sequence). V shed 3 bases and J shed 2 bases, with 11 bases lying between them. CDR3 length equals 15 residues. This CDR3 reads CASSFRTAPYNEQFF. CDR3 nucleotide sequence: TGTGCCAGCAGTTTCCGGACAGCCCCCTACAATGAGCAGTTCTTC.

The rearrangement joins TRBV30 to TRBJ1-5; D is possibly TRBD1 (5 bases). V lost 5 bases and J 6 bases, leaving 14 bases between the germline ends. The CDR3 is 13 residues long. CDR1 and CDR2 (germline): GTSNPN, SVGIG (reference sequence). The CDR3 coding sequence is TGTGCCTGGGGGACCCGGAGGGGTCAGCCCCAGCATTTT. It encodes CAWGTRRGQPQHF.

The genes are TRBV18 and TRBJ2-7, with D possibly matching TRBD2 (5 bases). V dropped 3 bases and J dropped 2 bases, with 11 bases sitting between them. The CDR3 has 14 residues. CDR1 KGHSH and CDR2 LQKENI come from the germline V gene. The CDR3 is CASSPEVSTYEQYF. DNA of the CDR3: TGTGCCAGCTCACCGGAGGTGTCCACCTACGAGCAGTACTTC.

The chain recombines TRBV6-5 with TRBJ1-1; no firm D call. Trimming shortened V by 0 bases and J by 3 bases, and 8 bases separated the two germline ends. The CDR3 sequence is 14 residues long. Germline V gene lookup returns CDR1 MNHEY and CDR2 SVGAGI. The CDR3 region has the DNA TGTGCCAGCAGTTACTCCCAGTTATACACTGAAGCTTTCTTT. Translation: CASSYSQLYTEAFF.